This note documents a single T cell receptor beta chain sequence. The Seattle patients, enrolled during active infection, were followed longitudinally. The data are from a study of blood T cell repertoires in COVID-19. Background on the study: Whether acute or convalescent, the COVID-19 samples came from the United States, Italy and Spain. Sources were T cells, B-cell-depleted T cells, or PBMCs; the material itself was cDNA or gDNA.

This CDR3 is built from 15 residues. The V gene's germline CDR1 is MDHEN and CDR2 SYDVKM. Deletions cut 10 bases from V and 3 bases from J, with 18 bases between. Authors' methods: Estimates of nucleated cell counts were drawn from the amplification of reference gene primers. Profiling relied on immunoSEQ multiplex PCR, and the TCRdb table lists in-frame clones only, not all of them. For V, J and clone size, that table is used; D and trimming come from the DNA. Of some 500,000 clones in the sample, roughly nine tenths were seen once. The sequenced sample consisted of peripheral blood. The chain combines TRBV28 with TRBJ1-4, with a possible D match to TRBD1 (5 bases). The source is a woman aged 45-65 years with COVID-19, enrolled during active disease. CDR3 protein: CAISPSTASNEKLFF. The DNA of the CDR3 is TGTGCCATCTCCCCCTCGACAGCATCTAATGAAAAACTGTTTTTT.